The rows below give T cell receptor beta chains drawn from one sample of a study of OX40 agonist ivuxolimab in advanced cancers. Assay: immunoSEQ multiplex PCR; the TCRdb copy retains only in-frame clones and omits some. This table has about 60,000 clones, roughly 86% appearing once. Sequencing used CD4+ or CD8+ T cells sorted from blood, obtained in a trial of the OX40 agonist ivuxolimab. These receptors were collected from an adult with an advanced solid tumor such as melanoma, head and neck, liver or kidney cancer. The CDR3 runs from the conserved cysteine through the conserved F or W. D genes are given only for firm matches. Part of the rows lack a size; the others show once, few, many or a class for expanded clones.

D	J	size	V	CDR3	DNA
TRBD1	TRBJ1-2	-	TRBV15	CATSREGQGYYGYTF	TGTGCCACCAGCAGAGAAGGACAGGGTTACTATGGCTACACCTTC
-	TRBJ2-7	once	TRBV5-4	CASSWGPYEQYF	TGTGCCAGCAGCTGGGGCCCATACGAGCAGTACTTC
-	TRBJ2-7	-	TRBV4-1	CASSQARFGDEQYF	TGCGCCAGCAGCCAAGCCAGGTTCGGGGACGAGCAGTACTTC
TRBD2	TRBJ2-5	-	TRBV7-9	CASSPNSGREKETQYF	TGTGCCAGCAGCCCAAATAGCGGGAGGGAGAAAGAGACCCAGTACTTC
-	TRBJ2-3	-	TRBV18	CASSPPGKRITDTQYF	TGTGCCAGCTCACCCCCAGGGAAGAGGATAACAGATACGCAGTATTTT
-	TRBJ1-2	-	TRBV7-9	CASSLLRQTNYGYTF	TGTGCCAGCAGCTTATTGCGGCAGACTAACTATGGCTACACCTTC
TRBD2	TRBJ2-3	-	TRBV7-6	CASSPRLAGGTDTQYF	TGTGCCAGCAGCCCCCGGTTAGCGGGAGGAACAGATACGCAGTATTTT
-	TRBJ1-2	-	TRBV6-5	CASSSGPTVWGYTF	TGTGCCAGCAGTTCGGGACCGACAGTGTGGGGCTACACCTTC
-	TRBJ2-5	once	TRBV7-3	CASSLGDSQETQYF	TGTGCCAGCAGCCTGGGGGACTCCCAAGAGACCCAGTACTTC
TRBD1	TRBJ2-5	-	TRBV6-1	CASGQGAETQYF	TGTGCCAGCGGACAGGGGGCGGAGACCCAGTACTTC
TRBD2	TRBJ2-1	-	TRBV28	CASSTSVTYNEQFF	TGTGCCAGCAGTACTAGCGTAACCTACAATGAGCAGTTCTTC
-	TRBJ1-2	-	TRBV19	CASSLQGDYGYTF	TGTGCCAGTAGTCTTCAGGGAGACTATGGCTACACCTTC
-	TRBJ2-7	-	TRBV4-3	CASSQDISYEQYF	TGCGCCAGCAGCCAAGACATCTCCTACGAGCAGTACTTC
-	TRBJ2-3	-	TRBV7-2	CASRATGGTDTQYF	TGTGCCAGCAGGGCTACGGGGGGCACAGATACGCAGTATTTT
TRBD2	TRBJ2-3	-	TRBV14	CASSQDFAGGTLRTQYF	TGTGCCAGCAGCCAAGATTTTGCGGGAGGTACCCTTCGTACGCAGTATTTT
TRBD1	TRBJ1-4	-	TRBV4-2	CASSQETSGTGNEKLFF	TGTGCCAGCAGCCAAGAGACTTCCGGGACAGGGAATGAAAAACTGTTTTTT